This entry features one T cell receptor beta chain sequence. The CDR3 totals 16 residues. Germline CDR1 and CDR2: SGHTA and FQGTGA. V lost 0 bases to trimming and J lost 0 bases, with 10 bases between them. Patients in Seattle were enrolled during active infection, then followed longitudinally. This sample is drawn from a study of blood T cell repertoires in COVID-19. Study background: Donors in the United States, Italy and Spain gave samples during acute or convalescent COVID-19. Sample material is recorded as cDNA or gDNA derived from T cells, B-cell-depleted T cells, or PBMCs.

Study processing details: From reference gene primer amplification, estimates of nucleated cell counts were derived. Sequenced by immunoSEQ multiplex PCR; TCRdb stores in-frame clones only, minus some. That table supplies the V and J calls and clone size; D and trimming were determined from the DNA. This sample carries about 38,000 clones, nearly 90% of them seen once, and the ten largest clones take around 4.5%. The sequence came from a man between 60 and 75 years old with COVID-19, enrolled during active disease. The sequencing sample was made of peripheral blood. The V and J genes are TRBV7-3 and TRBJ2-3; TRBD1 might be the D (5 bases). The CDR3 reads CASSLTAQASTDTQYF. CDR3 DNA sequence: TGTGCCAGCAGCTTAACAGCACAGGCGAGCACAGATACGCAGTATTTT.